The 21 T cell receptor beta chains in this list originate from one sample, sequenced in a study of shared clonotypes between healthy human individuals (TCRdb year 2020). CD8 naive samples were CD45RO-negative cells positively selected for CCR7, giving a CD45RA+CCR7+ population that excluded TemRA cells. The method behind the library was the immunoSEQ multiplex PCR assay. Here the immuneACCESS table is served through TCRdb, limited to in-frame sequences with V and J called. Missing clones are a known gap in these copies; in checked studies unresolved V genes cover under half, and the rest lacks a known reason. For this sample there are about 590,000 clones; less than 97% appear just once. The leading ten clones occupy roughly 0.1% of the sample. The sequencing input was naive CD8+ T cells sorted from blood. The cell subset or site tag for this specimen amounts to: CD45RA+CCR7+. The receptors here all came from a woman aged 30 to 39 in good health.

The rearrangement uses TRBV7-9 and TRBJ1-1; D gene unclear. Germline CDR1 SEHNR, CDR2 FQNEAQ (reference sequence). The CDR3 totals 12 residues. Trimming left V 6 bases short and J 5 bases short, with 10 bases between. CDR3 loop: CASRRTVTEAFF. The CDR3 region has the DNA TGTGCCAGCAGGCGGACGGTTACTGAAGCTTTCTTT.

V gene TRBV19 combines with J gene TRBJ2-1; 11 bases fit TRBD2. The germline V gene encodes CDR1 LNHDA and CDR2 SQIVND (reference sequence). J gave up 2 bases and V 4 bases, and 7 bases lay outside the gene matches. CDR3 length: 17 residues. The CDR3 region has the DNA TGTGCCAGTAGTACCCGAGGACTAGCGGGTACCTACAATGAGCAGTTCTTC. This codes for CASSTRGLAGTYNEQFF.

The rearrangement links TRBV7-9 to TRBJ2-3; no firm D call. CDR3 length: 13 residues. Trimming took off 4 bases at V and 5 bases at J, with 10 bases between the two ends. Germline CDR1 is SEHNR and CDR2 is FQNEAQ (reference sequence). This chain's CDR3 is CASSSHHGDTQYF. CDR3 coding DNA: TGTGCCAGCAGCTCCCATCACGGAGATACGCAGTATTTT.

The chain is built from TRBV29-1 and TRBJ2-7, with D perhaps TRBD1 (5 bases). Germline loops: CDR1 SQVTM, CDR2 ANQGSEA. The V end was cut by 5 bases, the J end by 4 bases, with 9 bases between. The CDR3 loop spans 11 amino acids. CDR3 bases: TGCAGCGTTTTTCAGGGATACGAGCAGTACTTC. It specifies CSVFQGYEQYF.

The rearrangement links TRBV27 to TRBJ2-7; 7 positions match TRBD2. Per germline, CDR1 MNHEY and CDR2 SMNVEV (reference sequence). The V gene end was trimmed by 1 base and the J gene end by 3 bases; junction bases not matched to a gene: 3. This CDR3 has 14 residues. CDR3 DNA sequence: TGTGCCAGCAGTTTATGGGCGGGGGACTACGAGCAGTACTTC. Amino acids: CASSLWAGDYEQYF.

V is TRBV10-3 and J is TRBJ2-3; the match to TRBD1 covers 8 bases. CDR1 is ENHRY and CDR2 is SYGVKD in the germline V gene. The V and J ends lost 0 bases and 3 bases, in that order; junction bases with no gene match: 8. The CDR3 contains 17 residues. Here the CDR3 reads CAISESLGTGLTDTQYF. CDR3 in DNA: TGTGCCATCAGTGAGTCGTTAGGGACAGGTTTGACAGATACGCAGTATTTT.

The chain links TRBV19 to TRBJ2-7; no reliable D call. V lost 6 bases to trimming and J lost 5 bases, with 8 bases between them. The germline CDR1 and CDR2 sequences are LNHDA and SQIVND (reference sequence). The CDR3 consists of 11 residues. This CDR3 reads CASRGLHEQYF. DNA for the CDR3: TGTGCCAGTAGGGGCCTACACGAGCAGTACTTC.

The chain joins TRBV4-2 to TRBJ2-7; D is tentatively TRBD1 or TRBD2 (6 bases each). V lost 4 bases and J lost 2, with 12 bases in between. The CDR3 is 14 amino acids. The germline CDR1 and CDR2 sequences are LGHNA and YNFKEQ. CDR3 sequence reads: CASSPAEGAYEQYF. The CDR3 DNA sequence: TGTGCCAGCAGCCCGGCGGAGGGGGCCTACGAGCAGTACTTC.

The chain combines TRBV9 with TRBJ2-1; 9 positions agree with TRBD2. Trimming at V came to 0 bases and at J to 7 bases, leaving 17 bases not matched to a gene. The V gene's germline CDR1 is SGDLS and CDR2 YYNGEE. The CDR3 contains 19 residues. The CDR3 nucleotides are TGTGCCAGCAGCGTAGTCCCCAAGGGGGCGGGAGGGCCGTCTAATGAGCAGTTCTTC. The encoded protein is CASSVVPKGAGGPSNEQFF.

This rearrangement joins TRBV10-1 to TRBJ2-1; 8 bases are a match to TRBD2. This CDR3 contains 16 residues. Trimming cost V 5 bases and J 8 bases; bases outside gene matches: 14. The V gene's germline CDR1 is WNHNN and CDR2 SYGVQD (reference sequence). The CDR3 loop is CASSPLSGGPGDEQFF. CDR3 DNA sequence: TGCGCCAGCAGTCCCCTTTCGGGAGGGCCTGGGGATGAGCAGTTCTTC.

The chain uses TRBV7-9 and TRBJ1-2; D call uncertain. Trimming removed 8 bases from V and 0 bases from J, with 16 bases in between. This CDR3 is built from 15 residues. Germline V lookup: CDR1 SEHNR, CDR2 FQNEAQ (reference sequence). CDR3 in amino acids: CASGAPPSANYGYTF. Here the CDR3 DNA reads TGTGCCAGCGGAGCCCCACCGTCGGCTAACTATGGCTACACCTTC.

This sequence joins TRBV7-2 and TRBJ2-1; D is ambiguous. Between the trimmed V and J ends, which lost 3 bases and 7 bases, there was a span of 7 bases. This CDR3 spans 12 amino acids. Germline CDR1 SGHTA, CDR2 FQGNSA. CDR3 DNA sequence: TGTGCCAGCAGCTTCGATCGGAATGAGCAGTTCTTC. Amino acids: CASSFDRNEQFF.

The chain is built from TRBV10-2 and TRBJ1-2; a possible D gene is TRBD1 (6 bases). The V gene's germline CDR1 is WSHSY and CDR2 SAAADI. The ends were cut back, 6 bases at V and 5 bases at J, with 16 bases in the middle. The CDR3 runs 14 residues. Here the CDR3 reads CASRADSSRYGYTF. DNA for the CDR3: TGCGCCAGCAGGGCGGACAGTTCCCGATATGGCTACACCTTC.

The chain recombines TRBV29-1 with TRBJ2-4, with TRBD2 identical over 8 bases. Germline loops: CDR1 SQVTM, CDR2 ANQGSEA. Germline trimming cut 4 bases from V and 1 base from J; bases unmatched to any gene: 15. The CDR3 extends over 18 amino acids. The CDR3 sequence: CSVGGPLGGRLAKNIQYF. CDR3 nucleotide sequence: TGCAGCGTTGGAGGGCCTCTCGGCGGGAGGCTGGCCAAAAACATTCAGTACTTC.

The chain uses TRBV27 and TRBJ1-5; 9 nucleotides align to TRBD1. This CDR3 has 14 residues. V dropped 4 bases and J dropped 5; count of bases not matched to a gene: 3. The germline V gene encodes CDR1 MNHEY and CDR2 SMNVEV (reference sequence). The CDR3 nucleotides read TGTGCCAGCAGTTCCTGGACAGGGGATCAGCCCCAGCATTTT. It specifies CASSSWTGDQPQHF.

The chain links TRBV11-2 to TRBJ2-1; D is possibly TRBD1 (5 bases). The ends were cut back, 3 bases at V and 10 bases at J, with 10 bases in the middle. This CDR3 has 12 residues. The germline V gene encodes CDR1 SGHAT and CDR2 FQNNGV. The CDR3 reads CASSFRVGEQFF. In nucleotides, the CDR3 is TGTGCCAGCAGCTTCAGGGTAGGGGAGCAGTTCTTC. Combining the CDR3 with reference TRBV11-2 and TRBJ2-1 gives the whole variable domain EAGVAQSPRYKIIEKRQSVAFWCNPISGHATLYWYQQILGQGPKLLIQFQNNGVVDDSQLPKDRFSAERLKGVDSTLKIQPAKLEDSAVYLCASSFRVGEQFFGPGTRLTVL.

This CDR3 is CASSQERQGLAKNIQYF. The CDR3 DNA sequence: TGCGCCAGCAGCCAAGAAAGACAGGGGTTAGCCAAAAACATTCAGTACTTC. This sequence joins TRBV4-1 and TRBJ2-4, with 8 bases matching TRBD1. The junction had 4 bases not matched to a gene; V was cut back by 0 bases and J by 0 bases. This CDR3 has 17 amino acids. Looked up from germline, CDR1 is MGHRA and CDR2 is YSYEKL.

The V and J genes are TRBV28 and TRBJ2-7; no definite D call. The germline V gene encodes CDR1 MDHEN and CDR2 SYDVKM. The CDR3 sequence is 13 residues long. The V gene lost 10 bases and the J gene lost 0 bases, with 13 bases spanning the gap. The CDR3 DNA reads as TGTGCCATAAGGGCGCTGACCTCCTACGAGCAGTACTTC. Translation gives CAIRALTSYEQYF.

The chain is built from TRBV7-9 and TRBJ1-5, with 7 bases matching TRBD1. Germline trimming cut 1 base from V and 6 bases from J; bases unmatched to any gene: 9. Germline CDR1 is SEHNR and CDR2 is FQNEAQ (reference sequence). CDR3 size: 16 residues. DNA for the CDR3: TGTGCCAGCAGCTTAGAGGGGGCGCAGATCCCTCAGCCCCAGCATTTT. Its protein is CASSLEGAQIPQPQHF.

V gene TRBV5-6 combines with J gene TRBJ2-2, with no clear D. The germline V gene has CDR1 SGHDT and CDR2 YYEEEE. The CDR3 consists of 13 residues. V was trimmed by 4 bases and J by 1 base, leaving 5 bases between them. This CDR3 reads CASSGWNTGELFF. The CDR3 coding sequence is TGTGCCAGCAGCGGGTGGAACACCGGGGAGCTGTTTTTT.

The chain joins TRBV19 to TRBJ2-4; 9 bases align to TRBD2. After removal of 4 bases from V and 13 bases from J, the junction contained 14 bases not matched to a gene. The CDR3 consists of 15 residues. CDR1 and CDR2 (germline): LNHDA, SQIVND (reference sequence). CDR3 protein: CASSRAVSSGKEQYF. In nucleotides, the CDR3 is TGTGCCAGTAGTAGGGCTGTGTCTAGCGGGAAGGAGCAGTACTTC.